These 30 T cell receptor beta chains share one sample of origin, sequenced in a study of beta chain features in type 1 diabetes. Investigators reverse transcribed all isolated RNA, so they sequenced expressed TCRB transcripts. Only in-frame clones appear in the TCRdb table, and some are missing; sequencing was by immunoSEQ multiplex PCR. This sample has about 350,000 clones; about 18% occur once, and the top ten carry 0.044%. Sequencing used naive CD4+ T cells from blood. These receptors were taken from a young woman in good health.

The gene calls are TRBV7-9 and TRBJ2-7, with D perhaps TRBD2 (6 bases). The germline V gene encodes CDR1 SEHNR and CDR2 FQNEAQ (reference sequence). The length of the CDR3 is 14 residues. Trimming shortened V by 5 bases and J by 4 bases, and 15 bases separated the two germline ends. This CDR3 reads CASSLDGSSYEQYF. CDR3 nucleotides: TGTGCCAGCAGCCTTGACGGGAGTAGTTACGAGCAGTACTTC.

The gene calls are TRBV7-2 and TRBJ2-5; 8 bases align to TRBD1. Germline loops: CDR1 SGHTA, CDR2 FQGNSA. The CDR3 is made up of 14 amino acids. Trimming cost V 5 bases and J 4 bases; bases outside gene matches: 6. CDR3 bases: TGTGCCAGCAGCCCGGACAGGGTTATAGAGACCCAGTACTTC. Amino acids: CASSPDRVIETQYF.

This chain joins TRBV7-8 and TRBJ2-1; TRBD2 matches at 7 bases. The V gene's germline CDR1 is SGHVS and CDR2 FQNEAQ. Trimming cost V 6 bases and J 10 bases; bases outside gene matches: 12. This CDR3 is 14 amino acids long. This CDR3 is CASRSNRLAGEQFF. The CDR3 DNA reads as TGTGCCAGCAGATCCAATAGACTAGCTGGGGAGCAGTTCTTC.

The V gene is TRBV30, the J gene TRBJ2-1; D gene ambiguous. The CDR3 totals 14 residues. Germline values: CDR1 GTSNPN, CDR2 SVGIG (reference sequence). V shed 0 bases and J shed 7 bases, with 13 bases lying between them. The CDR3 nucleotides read TGTGCCTGGAGTGTAAGTTCAACGCGGAATGAGCAGTTCTTC. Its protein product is CAWSVSSTRNEQFF. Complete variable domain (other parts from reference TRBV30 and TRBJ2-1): SQTIHQWPATLVQPVGSPLSLECTVEGTSNPNLYWYRQAAGRGLQLLFYSVGIGQISSEVPQNLSASRPQDRQFILSSKKLLLSDSGFYLCAWSVSSTRNEQFFGPGTRLTVL.

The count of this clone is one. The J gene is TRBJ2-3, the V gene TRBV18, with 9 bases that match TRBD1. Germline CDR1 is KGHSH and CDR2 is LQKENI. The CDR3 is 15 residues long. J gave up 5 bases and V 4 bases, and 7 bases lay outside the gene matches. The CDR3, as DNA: TGTGCCAGCTCACGTGGGACAGGGTCTCTAGATACGCAGTATTTT. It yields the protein CASSRGTGSLDTQYF. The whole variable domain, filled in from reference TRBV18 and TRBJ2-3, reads NAGVMQNPRHLVRRRGQEARLRCSPMKGHSHVYWYRQLPEEGLKFMVYLQKENIIDESGMPKERFSAEFPKEGPSILRIQQVVRGDSAAYFCASSRGTGSLDTQYFGPGTRLTVL.

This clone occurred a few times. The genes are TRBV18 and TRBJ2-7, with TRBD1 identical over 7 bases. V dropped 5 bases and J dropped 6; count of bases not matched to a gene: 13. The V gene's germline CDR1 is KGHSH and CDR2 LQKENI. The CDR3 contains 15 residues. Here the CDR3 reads CASSTNPAQGTEQYF. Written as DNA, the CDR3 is TGTGCCAGCTCAACTAATCCGGCACAGGGGACCGAGCAGTACTTC.

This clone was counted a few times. The CDR3 is CASSLTWGRGNEQFF. The CDR3 DNA follows: TGTGCCAGCAGCTTAACTTGGGGGAGGGGCAATGAGCAGTTCTTC. The chain uses TRBV7-6 and TRBJ2-1; 7 bases are a match to TRBD2. Germline V CDR1 and CDR2: SGHVS, FNYEAQ. The CDR3 is made up of 15 amino acids. V gave up 2 bases and J gave up 6 bases; unmatched junction bases: 7.

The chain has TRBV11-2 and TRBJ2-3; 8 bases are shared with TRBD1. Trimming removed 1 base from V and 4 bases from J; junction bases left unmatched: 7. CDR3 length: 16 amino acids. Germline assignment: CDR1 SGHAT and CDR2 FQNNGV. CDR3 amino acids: CASSLGRQGSADTQYF. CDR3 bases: TGTGCCAGCAGCTTAGGTAGACAGGGGTCCGCAGATACGCAGTATTTT.

CDR3 amino acids: CASSFGTALNQPQHF. CDR3 bases: TGTGCCAGCAGCTTCGGGACAGCCCTGAATCAGCCCCAGCATTTT. V and J are TRBV5-5 and TRBJ1-5; 7 bases fit TRBD1. V shed 2 bases and J 4 bases; nucleotides not matched to a gene: 6. The CDR3 sequence is 15 residues long. Germline-derived CDR1 and CDR2 are SGHKS and YYEKEE (reference sequence). The variable domain in full, completed from reference TRBV5-5 and TRBJ1-5, reads DAGVTQSPTHLIKTRGQQVTLRCSPISGHKSVSWYQQVLGQGPQFIFQYYEKEERGRGNFPDRFSARQFPNYSSELNVNALLLGDSALYLCASSFGTALNQPQHFGDGTRLSIL.

The CDR3, as DNA: TGTGCCAGCAGCTTAGGACAGGGCACCGGGGAGCTGTTTTTT. Encoded protein: CASSLGQGTGELFF. The chain links TRBV7-2 to TRBJ2-2, with 7 positions matching TRBD1. Germline V CDR1 and CDR2: SGHTA, FQGNSA. J was trimmed by 4 bases and V by 1 base; bases with no gene match: 0. This CDR3 is 14 amino acids long.

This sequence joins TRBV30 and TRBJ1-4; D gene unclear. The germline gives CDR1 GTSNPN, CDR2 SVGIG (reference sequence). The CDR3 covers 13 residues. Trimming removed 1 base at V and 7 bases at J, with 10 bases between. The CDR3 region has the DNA TGTGCCTGGAGTGGTTCCGTCGGTGAAAAACTGTTTTTT. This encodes CAWSGSVGEKLFF.

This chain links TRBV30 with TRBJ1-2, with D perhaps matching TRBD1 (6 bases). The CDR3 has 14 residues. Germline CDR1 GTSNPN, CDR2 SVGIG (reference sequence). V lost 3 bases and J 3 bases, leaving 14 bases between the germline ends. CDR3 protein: CAWRNLQGDYGYTF. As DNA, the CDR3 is TGTGCCTGGAGGAACCTACAGGGAGACTATGGCTACACCTTC.

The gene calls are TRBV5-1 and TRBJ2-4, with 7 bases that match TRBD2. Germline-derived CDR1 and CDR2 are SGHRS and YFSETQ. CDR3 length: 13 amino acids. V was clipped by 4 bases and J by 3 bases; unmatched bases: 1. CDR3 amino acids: CASSERGKNIQYF. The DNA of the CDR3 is TGCGCCAGCAGCGAGCGGGGCAAAAACATTCAGTACTTC.

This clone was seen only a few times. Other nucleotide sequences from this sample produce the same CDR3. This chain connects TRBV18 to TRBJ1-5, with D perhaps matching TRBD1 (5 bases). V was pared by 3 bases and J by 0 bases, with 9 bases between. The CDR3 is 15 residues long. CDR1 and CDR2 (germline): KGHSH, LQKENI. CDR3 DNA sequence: TGTGCCAGCTCACCTGGCGGGGGTAGCAATCAGCCCCAGCATTTT. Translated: CASSPGGGSNQPQHF. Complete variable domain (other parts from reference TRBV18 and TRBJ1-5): NAGVMQNPRHLVRRRGQEARLRCSPMKGHSHVYWYRQLPEEGLKFMVYLQKENIIDESGMPKERFSAEFPKEGPSILRIQQVVRGDSAAYFCASSPGGGSNQPQHFGDGTRLSIL.

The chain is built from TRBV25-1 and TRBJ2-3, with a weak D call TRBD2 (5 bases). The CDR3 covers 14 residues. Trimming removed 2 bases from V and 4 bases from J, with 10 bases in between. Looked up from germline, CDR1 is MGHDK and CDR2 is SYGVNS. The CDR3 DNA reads TGTGCCAGCAGTGAACCGGGTAGCGCAGATACGCAGTATTTT. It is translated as CASSEPGSADTQYF.

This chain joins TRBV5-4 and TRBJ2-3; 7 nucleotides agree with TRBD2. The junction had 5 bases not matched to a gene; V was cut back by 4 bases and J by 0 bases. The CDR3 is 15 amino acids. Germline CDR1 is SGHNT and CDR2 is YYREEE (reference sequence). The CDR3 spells CASSAREKSTDTQYF. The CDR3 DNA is TGTGCCAGCAGCGCGCGGGAGAAGAGCACAGATACGCAGTATTTT.

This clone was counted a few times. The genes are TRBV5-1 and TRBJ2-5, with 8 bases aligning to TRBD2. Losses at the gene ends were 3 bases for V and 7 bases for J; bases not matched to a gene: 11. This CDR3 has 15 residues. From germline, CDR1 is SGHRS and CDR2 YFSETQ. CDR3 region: CASSSWLAGGWTQYF. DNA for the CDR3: TGCGCCAGCAGCTCCTGGCTGGCGGGAGGATGGACCCAGTACTTC.

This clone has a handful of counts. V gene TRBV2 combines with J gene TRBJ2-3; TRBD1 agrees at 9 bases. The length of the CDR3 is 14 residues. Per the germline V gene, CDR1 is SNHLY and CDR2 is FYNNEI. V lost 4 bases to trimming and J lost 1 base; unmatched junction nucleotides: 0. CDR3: CASSGDRGTDTQYF. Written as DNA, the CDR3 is TGTGCCAGCAGTGGGGACAGGGGCACAGATACGCAGTATTTT.

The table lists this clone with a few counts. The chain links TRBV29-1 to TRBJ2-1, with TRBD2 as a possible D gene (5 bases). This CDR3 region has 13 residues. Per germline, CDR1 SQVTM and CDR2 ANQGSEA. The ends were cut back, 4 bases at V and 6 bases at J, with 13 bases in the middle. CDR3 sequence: CSVAVVEGNEQFF. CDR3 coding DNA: TGCAGCGTTGCGGTCGTTGAGGGCAATGAGCAGTTCTTC.

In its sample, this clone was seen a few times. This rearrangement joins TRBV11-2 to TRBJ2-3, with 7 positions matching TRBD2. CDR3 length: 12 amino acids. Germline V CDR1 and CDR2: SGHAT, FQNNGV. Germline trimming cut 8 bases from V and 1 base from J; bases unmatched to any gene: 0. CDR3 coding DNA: TGTGCCAGCGCGGGGGGCACAGATACGCAGTATTTT. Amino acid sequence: CASAGGTDTQYF.

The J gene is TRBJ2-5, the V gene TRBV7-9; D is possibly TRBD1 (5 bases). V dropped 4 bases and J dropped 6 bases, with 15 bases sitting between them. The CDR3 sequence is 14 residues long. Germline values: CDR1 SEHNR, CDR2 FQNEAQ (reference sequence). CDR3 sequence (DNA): TGTGCCAGCAGCTCGAATCAGGGATCCAAGACCCAGTACTTC. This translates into CASSSNQGSKTQYF.

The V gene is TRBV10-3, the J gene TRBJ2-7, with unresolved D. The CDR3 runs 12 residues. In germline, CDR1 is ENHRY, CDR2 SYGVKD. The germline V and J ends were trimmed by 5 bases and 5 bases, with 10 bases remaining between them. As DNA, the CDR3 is TGTGCCATCAGTCGCGACTCTGACGAGCAGTACTTC. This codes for CAISRDSDEQYF.

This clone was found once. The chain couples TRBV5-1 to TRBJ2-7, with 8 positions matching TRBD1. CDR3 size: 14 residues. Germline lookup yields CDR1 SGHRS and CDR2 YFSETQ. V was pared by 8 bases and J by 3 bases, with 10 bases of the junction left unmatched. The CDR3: CASYTGGRVYEQYF. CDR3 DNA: TGCGCCAGTTACACAGGGGGAAGGGTCTACGAGCAGTACTTC. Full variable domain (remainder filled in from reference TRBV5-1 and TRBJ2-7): KAGVTQTPRYLIKTRGQQVTLSCSPISGHRSVSWYQQTPGQGLQFLFEYFSETQRNKGNFPGRFSGRQFSNSRSEMNVSTLELGDSALYLCASYTGGRVYEQYFGPGTRLTVT.

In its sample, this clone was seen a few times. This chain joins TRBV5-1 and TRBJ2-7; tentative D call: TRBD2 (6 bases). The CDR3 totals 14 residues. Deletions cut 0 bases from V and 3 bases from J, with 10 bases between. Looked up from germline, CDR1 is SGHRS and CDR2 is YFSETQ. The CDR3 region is CASSLVGSNYEQYF. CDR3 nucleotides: TGCGCCAGCAGCTTGGTCGGGAGTAACTACGAGCAGTACTTC. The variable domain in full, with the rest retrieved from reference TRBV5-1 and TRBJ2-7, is KAGVTQTPRYLIKTRGQQVTLSCSPISGHRSVSWYQQTPGQGLQFLFEYFSETQRNKGNFPGRFSGRQFSNSRSEMNVSTLELGDSALYLCASSLVGSNYEQYFGPGTRLTVT.

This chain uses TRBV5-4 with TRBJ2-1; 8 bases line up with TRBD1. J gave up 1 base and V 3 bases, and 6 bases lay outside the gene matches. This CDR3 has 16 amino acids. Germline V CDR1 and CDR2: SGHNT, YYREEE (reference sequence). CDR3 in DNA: TGTGCCAGCAGCTGGGCAGGGGGCTGGTCCTACAATGAGCAGTTCTTC. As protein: CASSWAGGWSYNEQFF. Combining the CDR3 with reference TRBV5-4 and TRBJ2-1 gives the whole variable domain ETGVTQSPTHLIKTRGQQVTLRCSSQSGHNTVSWYQQALGQGPQFIFQYYREEENGRGNFPPRFSGLQFPNYSSELNVNALELDDSALYLCASSWAGGWSYNEQFFGPGTRLTVL.

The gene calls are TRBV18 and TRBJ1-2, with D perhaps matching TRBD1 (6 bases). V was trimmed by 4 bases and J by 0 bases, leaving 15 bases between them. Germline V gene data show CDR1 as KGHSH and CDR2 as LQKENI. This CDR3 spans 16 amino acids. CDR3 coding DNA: TGTGCCAGCTCACTAGTGACAGGCTACGCTAACTATGGCTACACCTTC. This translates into CASSLVTGYANYGYTF.

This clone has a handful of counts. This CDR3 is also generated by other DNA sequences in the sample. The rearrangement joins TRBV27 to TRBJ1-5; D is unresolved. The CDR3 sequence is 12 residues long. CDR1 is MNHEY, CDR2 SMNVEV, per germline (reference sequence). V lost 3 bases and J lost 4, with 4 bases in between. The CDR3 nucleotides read TGTGCCAGCAGTTTCCTGAATCAGCCCCAGCATTTT. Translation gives CASSFLNQPQHF.

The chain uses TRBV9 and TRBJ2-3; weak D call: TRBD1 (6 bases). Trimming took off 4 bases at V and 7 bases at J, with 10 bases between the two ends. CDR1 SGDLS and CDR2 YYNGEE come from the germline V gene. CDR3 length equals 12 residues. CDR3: CASSLTGNTQYF. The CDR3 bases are TGTGCCAGCAGCTTAACAGGGAATACGCAGTATTTT.

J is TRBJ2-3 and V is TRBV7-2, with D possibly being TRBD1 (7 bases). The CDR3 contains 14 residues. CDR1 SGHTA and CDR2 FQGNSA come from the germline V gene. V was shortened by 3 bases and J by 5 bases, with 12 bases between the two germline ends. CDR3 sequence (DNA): TGTGCCAGCAGCTTCTCAGGGGGAGGAGATACGCAGTATTTT. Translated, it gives CASSFSGGGDTQYF.

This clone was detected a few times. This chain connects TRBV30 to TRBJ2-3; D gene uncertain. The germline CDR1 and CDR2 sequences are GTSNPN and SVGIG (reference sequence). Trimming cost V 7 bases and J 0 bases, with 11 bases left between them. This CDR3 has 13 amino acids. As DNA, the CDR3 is TGTGCCTTCGCGGTAACTAGCACAGATACGCAGTATTTT. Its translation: CAFAVTSTDTQYF.